What follows are 2 T cell receptor beta chains derived from one specimen sequenced in a study of blood T cells in healthy people across ages. Then a second PCR, running roughly 7 to 11 cycles, was carried out with a sample-barcoded 5' primer and a J-beta primer mix. TCRdb fed the 5' RACE reads into MiXCR, producing one record per CDR3 protein. The table records approximately 790,000 distinct CDR3 sequences, 62% of them present only once. The material sequenced was blood. These receptor sequences come from a man aged 25 to 45 in good health.

In this sample, this clonotype turned up a few times. A clone one base away is much larger, so this may be a read error. The gene calls are TRBV11-3 and TRBJ2-5; D may be TRBD2 (6 bases). The CDR3 is 14 amino acids. V shed 5 bases and J shed 1 base, with 11 bases lying between them. Germline V gives CDR1 SGHNT, CDR2 YENEEA. The CDR3 DNA follows: TGTGCCAGCAGCGCCGGGGGTGTCCAAGAGACCCAGTACTTC. Protein sequence: CASSAGGVQETQYF.

The chain is built from TRBV3-1 and TRBJ1-5; the D is unclear. This CDR3 contains 15 residues. V was trimmed by 0 bases and J by 2 bases, leaving 8 bases between them. The germline V gene has CDR1 LGHDT and CDR2 YNNKEL (reference sequence). The DNA of the CDR3 is TGTGCCAGCAGCCAAGACTTCTCTGGCAATCAGCCCCAGCATTTT. Translated: CASSQDFSGNQPQHF.